The 9 T cell receptor beta chains below were found in one sample sequenced in a study of molecular identifiers for immune sequencing clone quantification. TCRdb analysed the PCR reads with MiXCR anew, one entry per CDR3 protein. In the table there are over 300,000 distinct CDR3 sequences, roughly 24% of which are singletons. Sequencing was done on a sample of naive CD8+ T cells from blood, with Jurkat cell RNA spiked in. Noted subset: FACS-sorted CD8+CD4-CCR7+CD45RA+ naive T cells. The receptors here all came from a human donor in good health. Some libraries in this study had Jurkat cell RNA spiked in.

V gene TRBV5-3 combines with J gene TRBJ1-6; D gene unclear. TRBV5-3 is an open reading frame, and its role is uncertain. The V end was cut by 8 bases, the J end by 10 bases, with 19 bases between. The length of the CDR3 is 14 residues. The CDR3 sequence: CASSTSGSWSPLHF. The CDR3 DNA reads as TGTGCCAGCAGCACCTCAGGATCTTGGTCACCCCTCCACTTT.

This clonotype was picked up many times. The chain is built from TRBV28 and TRBJ2-2; D may correspond to TRBD1 or TRBD2 (6 bases each). The ends were cut back, 4 bases at V and 1 base at J, with 10 bases in the middle. The CDR3 is made up of 15 amino acids. Germline V lookup: CDR1 MDHEN, CDR2 SYDVKM. Here the CDR3 DNA reads TGTGCCAGCAGTTGGAGGGGGATGAACACCGGGGAGCTGTTTTTT. Its translation: CASSWRGMNTGELFF.

This clonotype was picked up many times. The rearrangement links TRBV7-9 to TRBJ1-1; 7 bases are a match to TRBD1. Unmatched junction bases numbered 9, after V lost 10 bases and J lost 4 bases. The CDR3 spans 13 residues. Germline CDR1 reads SEHNR; CDR2 reads FQNEAQ (reference sequence). This CDR3 is CANSRDSSTEAFF. Written as DNA, the CDR3 is TGTGCCAACTCCAGGGACAGCAGCACTGAAGCTTTCTTT.

The chain employs TRBV12-3 or TRBV12-4 and TRBJ1-6; perhaps TRBD1 as D (5 bases). This CDR3 has 13 residues. The ends were cut back, 10 bases at V and 9 bases at J, with 16 bases in the middle. This CDR3 reads CATNQGSGSPLHF. In DNA, the CDR3 is TGTGCCACGAATCAGGGATCTGGTTCACCCCTCCACTTT.

V gene TRBV4-3 combines with J gene TRBJ1-1; the match to TRBD1 covers 9 bases. V lost 3 bases and J lost 1; bases outside the gene matches: 3. CDR3 length equals 15 residues. The germline CDR1 and CDR2 sequences are LGHNA and YSLEER. CDR3 nucleotides: TGCGCCAGCAGCCACCGGGGACAGGGGAACACTGAAGCTTTCTTT. This encodes CASSHRGQGNTEAFF.

The chain couples TRBV7-3 to TRBJ2-3; D unresolved. CDR3 length: 15 residues. The V end lost 4 bases, the J end lost 4 bases, and 15 bases lay between the germline ends. CDR1 and CDR2 (germline): SGHTA, FQGTGA. Here the CDR3 DNA reads TGTGCCAGCAGCTACGGTGCCGGCGTTGCAGATACGCAGTATTTT. Amino acid sequence: CASSYGAGVADTQYF.

The rearrangement links TRBV27 to TRBJ2-3; 10 bases fit TRBD1. This CDR3 spans 16 amino acids. Germline CDR1 and CDR2: MNHEY and SMNVEV (reference sequence). V shed 4 bases, J shed 0 bases, and the junction held 4 bases outside the gene matches. The CDR3 reads CASSWTGGTSTDTQYF. In nucleotides, the CDR3 is TGTGCCAGCAGTTGGACAGGGGGTACTAGCACAGATACGCAGTATTTT.

This chain uses TRBV4-1 with TRBJ2-7; possibly TRBD2 for D (5 bases). Germline V lookup: CDR1 MGHRA, CDR2 YSYEKL. The germline V and J ends were trimmed by 0 bases and 5 bases, with 8 bases remaining between them. The CDR3 is 13 residues long. The CDR3 region is CASSQDEGNEQYF. The CDR3 DNA follows: TGCGCCAGCAGCCAAGACGAGGGAAACGAGCAGTACTTC.

V gene TRBV30 combines with J gene TRBJ2-6; the D is unclear. Trimming removed 0 bases at V and 2 bases at J, with 5 bases between. Looked up from germline, CDR1 is GTSNPN and CDR2 is SVGIG (reference sequence). The CDR3 runs to 14 residues. In DNA form, the CDR3 reads TGTGCCTGGAGTGTGGCAGCTGGGGCCAACGTCCTGACTTTC. This sequence encodes CAWSVAAGANVLTF.